Listed here are 21 T cell receptor beta chains from one sample, sequenced in a study of blood T cell repertoires in COVID-19. TCRdb's copy holds only in-frame clones and misses some; the assay was immunoSEQ multiplex PCR. The sample holds about 290,000 clones, around four fifths seen once. The sequenced material came from peripheral blood. These receptors were taken from a woman aged 45-59 years with active or convalescent COVID-19.

This clone was counted a single time. This chain uses TRBV28 with TRBJ2-2, with D possibly being TRBD2 (5 bases). The CDR3 is made up of 14 amino acids. Trimming left V 6 bases short and J 7 bases short, with 15 bases between. The germline V gene has CDR1 MDHEN and CDR2 SYDVKM. CDR3 sequence: CASRPGERFGELFF. As DNA, the CDR3 is TGTGCCAGCAGGCCCGGGGAGAGGTTCGGGGAGCTGTTTTTT.

The V and J genes are TRBV5-6 and TRBJ2-7, with 9 bases fitting TRBD1. The CDR3 totals 15 residues. V shed 4 bases, J shed 1 base, and the junction held 6 bases outside the gene matches. Per the germline V gene, CDR1 is SGHDT and CDR2 is YYEEEE. CDR3 nucleotides: TGTGCCAGCAGCCCGACAGGGGGTCGTTCCTACGAGCAGTACTTC. This encodes CASSPTGGRSYEQYF. Using reference TRBV5-6 and TRBJ2-7 for the parts outside the CDR3, the full variable domain is DAGVTQSPTHLIKTRGQQVTLRCSPKSGHDTVSWYQQALGQGPQFIFQYYEEEERQRGNFPDRFSGHQFPNYSSELNVNALLLGDSALYLCASSPTGGRSYEQYFGPGTRLTVT.

V gene TRBV27 combines with J gene TRBJ2-3, with D uncertain. Germline CDR1 MNHEY, CDR2 SMNVEV (reference sequence). Trimming cost V 4 bases and J 2 bases, with 10 bases left between them. CDR3 length: 14 amino acids. The CDR3 nucleotides are TGTGCCAGCAGTTCCTACAGCCCCACAGATACGCAGTATTTT. It is translated as CASSSYSPTDTQYF.

The chain employs TRBV9 and TRBJ2-5, with TRBD2 matching over 9 bases. This CDR3 region has 14 residues. Germline CDR1 reads SGDLS; CDR2 reads YYNGEE. The ends lost 4 bases at V and 5 bases at J; junction bases unmatched: 6. Here the CDR3 reads CASSPSGTGETQYF. Written as DNA, the CDR3 is TGTGCCAGCAGCCCTAGCGGGACTGGCGAGACCCAGTACTTC.

DNA of the CDR3: TGTGCCAGCAGTCCGCAGGACAGGGATGTGTCACCCCTCCACTTT. It yields the protein CASSPQDRDVSPLHF. J is TRBJ1-6 and V is TRBV28, with 8 bases that match TRBD1. The germline V gene has CDR1 MDHEN and CDR2 SYDVKM. The CDR3 runs to 15 residues. Losses at the gene ends were 5 bases for V and 10 bases for J; bases not matched to a gene: 10. Full variable domain (missing parts from reference TRBV28 and TRBJ1-6): DVKVTQSSRYLVKRTGEKVFLECVQDMDHENMFWYRQDPGLGLRLIYFSYDVKMKEKGDIPEGYSVSREKKERFSLILESASTNQTSMYLCASSPQDRDVSPLHFGNGTRLTVT.

This clone has more than one count but fewer than ten. This rearrangement joins TRBV5-1 to TRBJ1-1; 8 nucleotides align to TRBD1. The CDR3 spans 16 residues. V shed 0 bases, J shed 2 bases, and the junction held 6 bases outside the gene matches. Per the germline V gene, CDR1 is SGHRS and CDR2 is YFSETQ. CDR3 loop: CASSLAYRGRNTEAFF. The CDR3 DNA sequence: TGCGCCAGCAGCTTGGCTTACAGGGGGAGAAACACTGAAGCTTTCTTT.

This chain uses TRBV5-1 with TRBJ2-3; D might be TRBD2 (5 bases). There are 15 residues in the CDR3. Germline lookup yields CDR1 SGHRS and CDR2 YFSETQ. Between the trimmed V and J ends, which lost 2 bases and 6 bases, there was a span of 16 bases. CDR3 amino acids: CASSFVAGSGDTQYF. The CDR3 DNA is TGCGCCAGCAGCTTCGTCGCGGGCTCCGGGGATACGCAGTATTTT. Full variable domain (outside the CDR3, taken from reference TRBV5-1 and TRBJ2-3): KAGVTQTPRYLIKTRGQQVTLSCSPISGHRSVSWYQQTPGQGLQFLFEYFSETQRNKGNFPGRFSGRQFSNSRSEMNVSTLELGDSALYLCASSFVAGSGDTQYFGPGTRLTVL.

This clone was detected only once. This rearrangement joins TRBV10-3 to TRBJ1-5; 8 nucleotides match TRBD1. The CDR3 extends over 14 amino acids. CDR1 and CDR2 (germline): ENHRY, SYGVKD. V gave up 6 bases and J gave up 2 bases; unmatched junction bases: 3. The CDR3 loop is CAISLTGGNQPQHF. CDR3 nucleotide sequence: TGTGCCATCAGCTTGACAGGGGGCAATCAGCCCCAGCATTTT.

V usage is TRBV19 and J usage is TRBJ2-1; 11 nucleotides align to TRBD1. The CDR3 covers 19 residues. Germline CDR1 is LNHDA and CDR2 is SQIVND (reference sequence). The ends lost 0 bases at V and 7 bases at J; junction bases unmatched: 14. CDR3 in amino acids: CASSIDAVQGTGGKNEQFF. CDR3 in DNA: TGTGCCAGTAGTATAGATGCGGTTCAGGGGACAGGGGGTAAAAATGAGCAGTTCTTC.

Notes on this clone: Its ends do not fully match the called genes, so a read error is possible. The genes are TRBV5-6 and TRBJ1-1; D perhaps matches TRBD1 (6 bases). CDR3 size: 13 residues. Per germline, CDR1 SGHDT and CDR2 YYEEEE. As DNA, the CDR3 is TGTGCCAGCAGCTCGCAGGGGAACGCTGAAGCTTTCTTT. Translating gives CASSSQGNAEAFF. Complete variable domain (other parts from reference TRBV5-6 and TRBJ1-1): DAGVTQSPTHLIKTRGQQVTLRCSPKSGHDTVSWYQQALGQGPQFIFQYYEEEERQRGNFPDRFSGHQFPNYSSELNVNALLLGDSALYLCASSSQGNAEAFFGQGTRLTVV.

A single count supports this clone. This chain connects TRBV5-8 to TRBJ2-1; 9 bases line up with TRBD2. V trimming: 0 bases; J trimming: 5 bases; junction bases outside the gene matches: 9. This CDR3 has 17 amino acids. CDR1 is SGHTS, CDR2 YDEGEE, per germline. The CDR3 is CASSLVSRGGRHNEQFF. CDR3 sequence (DNA): TGTGCCAGCAGCTTGGTATCGCGGGGGGGCAGGCACAATGAGCAGTTCTTC.

A few counts support this clone. This chain uses TRBV28 with TRBJ1-1, with TRBD1 matching 10 bases. The CDR3 loop spans 14 amino acids. V shed 3 bases and J 6 bases; nucleotides not matched to a gene: 4. Germline-derived CDR1 and CDR2 are MDHEN and SYDVKM. The CDR3 nucleotides are TGTGCCAGCAGTTTGACAGGGGGCTACGCTGAAGCTTTCTTT. As protein: CASSLTGGYAEAFF.

J is TRBJ2-5 and V is TRBV2, with D uncertain. Trimming removed 8 bases at V and 5 bases at J, with 12 bases between. Germline V gene data show CDR1 as SNHLY and CDR2 as FYNNEI. This CDR3 is built from 12 residues. The CDR3 sequence: CASETGYETQYF. The CDR3 DNA follows: TGTGCCAGCGAGACTGGCTACGAGACCCAGTACTTC.

The gene calls are TRBV29-1 and TRBJ1-1; D is undetermined. This CDR3 region has 13 residues. The V gene's germline CDR1 is SQVTM and CDR2 ANQGSEA. V dropped 3 bases and J dropped 4 bases, with 12 bases sitting between them. The CDR3 spells CSVEGFEGTEAFF. The DNA for the CDR3 is TGCAGCGTTGAGGGGTTCGAGGGCACTGAAGCTTTCTTT.

The rearrangement uses TRBV15 and TRBJ2-7; a weak D match, TRBD1 (5 bases). The V and J ends lost 5 bases and 1 base respectively, with 12 bases between them. Germline V gene data show CDR1 as LNHNV and CDR2 as YYDKDF (reference sequence). The CDR3 runs to 14 residues. The CDR3 DNA reads TGTGCCACCAGCTCCGACACAGGTTCCTACGAGCAGTACTTC. Its protein is CATSSDTGSYEQYF.

The chain joins TRBV30 to TRBJ2-2; 11 nucleotides agree with TRBD2. Germline lookup yields CDR1 GTSNPN and CDR2 SVGIG (reference sequence). Losses at the gene ends were 3 bases for V and 8 bases for J; bases not matched to a gene: 5. This CDR3 has 14 residues. The CDR3: CAWSLGLAAGELFF. The CDR3 DNA sequence: TGTGCCTGGAGCCTGGGACTAGCGGCTGGGGAGCTGTTTTTT.

The chain recombines TRBV28 with TRBJ2-3; D remains ambiguous. This CDR3 has 12 residues. CDR1 and CDR2 from the germline V gene are MDHEN and SYDVKM. Trimming left V 5 bases short and J 4 bases short, with 7 bases between. The CDR3 DNA reads TGTGCCAGCAGTGTAGATCCAGATACGCAGTATTTT. Protein: CASSVDPDTQYF.

J is TRBJ2-2 and V is TRBV6-2 or TRBV6-3, with unresolved D. The CDR3 runs 15 residues. The V gene's germline CDR1 is MNHEY and CDR2 SVGEGT. V was pared by 2 bases and J by 6 bases, with 13 bases between. DNA of the CDR3: TGTGCCAGCAGTTACCTGCGGTCTAGGCCCGGGGAGCTGTTTTTT. Amino acid sequence: CASSYLRSRPGELFF.

The chain carries TRBV5-5 and TRBJ2-7; 7 nucleotides align to TRBD2. After removal of 0 bases from V and 3 bases from J, the junction contained 3 bases not matched to a gene. The CDR3 is 14 amino acids. CDR1 and CDR2 (germline): SGHKS, YYEKEE (reference sequence). The CDR3 DNA is TGTGCCAGCAGCTTGGGACTAGCTAACTACGAGCAGTACTTC. The encoded protein is CASSLGLANYEQYF. Using reference TRBV5-5 and TRBJ2-7 for the parts outside the CDR3, the full variable domain is DAGVTQSPTHLIKTRGQQVTLRCSPISGHKSVSWYQQVLGQGPQFIFQYYEKEERGRGNFPDRFSARQFPNYSSELNVNALLLGDSALYLCASSLGLANYEQYFGPGTRLTVT.

This chain links TRBV12-3 or TRBV12-4 with TRBJ1-5; D gene uncertain. Trimming took off 10 bases at V and 3 bases at J, with 13 bases between the two ends. CDR3 length: 13 residues. In nucleotides, the CDR3 is TGTGCCACTCGGGGAGGCCCCAATCAGCCCCAGCATTTT. Translating gives CATRGGPNQPQHF.

The CDR3 nucleotides are TGTGCCAGCAGCTTAGGCCGAGACAGGTGGTATGGCTACACCTTC. It encodes CASSLGRDRWYGYTF. The rearrangement uses TRBV13 and TRBJ1-2; tentatively, D is TRBD1 (6 bases). CDR3 length: 15 residues. V shed 0 bases and J shed 5 bases, with 13 bases lying between them. Germline V gene sequence: CDR1 PRHDT, CDR2 FYEKMQ (reference sequence).